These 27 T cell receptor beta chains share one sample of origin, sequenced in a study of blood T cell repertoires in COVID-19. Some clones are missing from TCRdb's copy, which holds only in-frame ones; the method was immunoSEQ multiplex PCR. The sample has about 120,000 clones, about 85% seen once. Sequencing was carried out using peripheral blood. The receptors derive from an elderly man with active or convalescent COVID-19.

The CDR3 DNA sequence: TGTGCCACCAGCAGAGACGGGGTAGGGACCGGGGAGCTGTTTTTT. It specifies CATSRDGVGTGELFF. The gene calls are TRBV15 and TRBJ2-2; tentatively, D is TRBD2 (5 bases). Trimming pared 0 bases from V and 5 bases from J, leaving 10 bases between. This CDR3 has 15 amino acids. Germline CDR1 is LNHNV and CDR2 is YYDKDF (reference sequence).

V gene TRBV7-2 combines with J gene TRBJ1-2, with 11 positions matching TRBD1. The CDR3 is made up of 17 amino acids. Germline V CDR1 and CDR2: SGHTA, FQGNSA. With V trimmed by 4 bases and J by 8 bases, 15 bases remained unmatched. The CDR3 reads CASSSRSPGTGGEGYTF. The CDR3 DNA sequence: TGTGCCAGCAGCTCTAGGTCCCCCGGGACAGGGGGTGAGGGCTACACCTTC.

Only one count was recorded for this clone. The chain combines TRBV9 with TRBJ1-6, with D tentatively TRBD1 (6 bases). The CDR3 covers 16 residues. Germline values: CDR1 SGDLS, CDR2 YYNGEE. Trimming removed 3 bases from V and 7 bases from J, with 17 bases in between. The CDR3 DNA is TGTGCCAGCAGCGAGGGAGGGGGACGGTCCAATTCACCCCTCCACTTT. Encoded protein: CASSEGGGRSNSPLHF.

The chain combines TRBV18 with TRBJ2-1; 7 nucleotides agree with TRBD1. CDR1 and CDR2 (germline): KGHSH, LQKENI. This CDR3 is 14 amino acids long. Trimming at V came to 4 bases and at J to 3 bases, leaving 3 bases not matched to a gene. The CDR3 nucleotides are TGTGCCAGCTCACGAGGGGGCCTCTACAATGAGCAGTTCTTC. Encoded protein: CASSRGGLYNEQFF.

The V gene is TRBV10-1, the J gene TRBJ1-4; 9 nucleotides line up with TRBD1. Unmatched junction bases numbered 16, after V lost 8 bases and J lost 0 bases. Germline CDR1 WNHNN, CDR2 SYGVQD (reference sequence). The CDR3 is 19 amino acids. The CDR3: CASRTTGQGRGTTNEKLFF. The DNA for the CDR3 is TGCGCCAGCCGAACCACGGGACAGGGTCGGGGGACAACTAATGAAAAACTGTTTTTT.

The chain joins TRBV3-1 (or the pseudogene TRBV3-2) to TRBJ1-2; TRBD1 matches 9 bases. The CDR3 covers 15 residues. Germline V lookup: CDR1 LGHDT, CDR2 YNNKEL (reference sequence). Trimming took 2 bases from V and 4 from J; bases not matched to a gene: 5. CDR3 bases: TGTGCCAGCAGCCAATCCACAGGGGGCGGCTATGGCTACACCTTC. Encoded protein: CASSQSTGGGYGYTF.

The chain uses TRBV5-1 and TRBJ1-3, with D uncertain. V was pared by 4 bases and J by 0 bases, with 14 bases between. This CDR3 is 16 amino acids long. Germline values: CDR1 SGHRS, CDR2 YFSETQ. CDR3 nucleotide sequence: TGCGCCAGCAGCCCGGAGGCCGCCCGCTCTGGAAACACCATATATTTT. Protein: CASSPEAARSGNTIYF.

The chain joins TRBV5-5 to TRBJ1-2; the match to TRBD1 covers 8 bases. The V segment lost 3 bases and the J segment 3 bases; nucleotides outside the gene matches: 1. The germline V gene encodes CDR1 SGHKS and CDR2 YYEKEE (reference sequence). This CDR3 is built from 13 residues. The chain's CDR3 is CASSSTGDYGYTF. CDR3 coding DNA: TGTGCCAGCAGCTCGACAGGGGACTATGGCTACACCTTC.

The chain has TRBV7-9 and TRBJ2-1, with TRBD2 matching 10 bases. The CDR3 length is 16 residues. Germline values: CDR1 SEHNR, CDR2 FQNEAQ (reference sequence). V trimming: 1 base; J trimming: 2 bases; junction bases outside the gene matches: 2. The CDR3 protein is CASSLGSGGTYNEQFF. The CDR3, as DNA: TGTGCCAGCAGCTTAGGTAGCGGGGGGACCTACAATGAGCAGTTCTTC. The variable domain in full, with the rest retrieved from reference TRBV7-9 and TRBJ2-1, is DTGVSQNPRHKITKRGQNVTFRCDPISEHNRLYWYRQTLGQGPEFLTYFQNEAQLEKSRLLSDRFSAERPKGSFSTLEIQRTEQGDSAMYLCASSLGSGGTYNEQFFGPGTRLTVL.

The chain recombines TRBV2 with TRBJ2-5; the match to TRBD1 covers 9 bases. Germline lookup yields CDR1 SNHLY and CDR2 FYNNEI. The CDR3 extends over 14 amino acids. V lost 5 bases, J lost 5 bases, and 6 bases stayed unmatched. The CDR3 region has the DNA TGTGCCAGCAGTACGGGACAGGGAAGGGAGACCCAGTACTTC. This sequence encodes CASSTGQGRETQYF.

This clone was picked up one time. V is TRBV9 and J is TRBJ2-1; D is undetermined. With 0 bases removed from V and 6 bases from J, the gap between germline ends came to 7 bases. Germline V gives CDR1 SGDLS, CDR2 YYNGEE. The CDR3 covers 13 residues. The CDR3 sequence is CASSVARANEQFF. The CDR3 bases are TGTGCCAGCAGCGTAGCCCGAGCCAATGAGCAGTTCTTC.

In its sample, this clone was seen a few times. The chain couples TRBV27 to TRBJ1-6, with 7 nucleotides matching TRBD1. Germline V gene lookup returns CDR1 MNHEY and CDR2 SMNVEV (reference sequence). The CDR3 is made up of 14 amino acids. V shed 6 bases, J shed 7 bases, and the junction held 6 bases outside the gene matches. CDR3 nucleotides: TGTGCCAGCAGCCCGGGACAGCGGAATTCACCCCTCCACTTT. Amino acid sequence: CASSPGQRNSPLHF.

The CDR3: CASRGLYNSPLHF. The CDR3 DNA sequence: TGTGCCAGCAGGGGCCTCTATAATTCACCCCTCCACTTT. The chain has TRBV28 and TRBJ1-6, with D unclear. Germline CDR1 and CDR2: MDHEN and SYDVKM. The V end was cut by 6 bases, the J end by 3 bases, with 6 bases between. The CDR3 loop spans 13 amino acids.

DNA of the CDR3: TGCAGCGTCCAAGGGGGTAATGGCTACACCTTC. Protein sequence: CSVQGGNGYTF. V usage is TRBV29-1 and J usage is TRBJ1-2, with a weak D call TRBD1 (6 bases). The length of the CDR3 is 11 residues. Germline CDR1 and CDR2: SQVTM and ANQGSEA. Trimming stripped 6 bases from V and 6 bases from J, with 11 bases between.

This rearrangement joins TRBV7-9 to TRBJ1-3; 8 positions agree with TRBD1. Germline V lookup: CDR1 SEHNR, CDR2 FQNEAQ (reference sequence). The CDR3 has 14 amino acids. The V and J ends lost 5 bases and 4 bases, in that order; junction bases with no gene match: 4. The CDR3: CASSPRTGGNTIYF. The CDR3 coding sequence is TGTGCCAGCAGCCCCCGGACAGGGGGAAACACCATATATTTT. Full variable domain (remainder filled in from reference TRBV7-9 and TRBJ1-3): DTGVSQNPRHKITKRGQNVTFRCDPISEHNRLYWYRQTLGQGPEFLTYFQNEAQLEKSRLLSDRFSAERPKGSFSTLEIQRTEQGDSAMYLCASSPRTGGNTIYFGEGSWLTVV.

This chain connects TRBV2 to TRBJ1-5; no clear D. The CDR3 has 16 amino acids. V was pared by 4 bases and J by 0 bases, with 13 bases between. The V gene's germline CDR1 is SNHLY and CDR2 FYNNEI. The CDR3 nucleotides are TGTGCCAGCAGTGGTTGGGGAGCGTATAGCAATCAGCCCCAGCATTTT. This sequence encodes CASSGWGAYSNQPQHF.

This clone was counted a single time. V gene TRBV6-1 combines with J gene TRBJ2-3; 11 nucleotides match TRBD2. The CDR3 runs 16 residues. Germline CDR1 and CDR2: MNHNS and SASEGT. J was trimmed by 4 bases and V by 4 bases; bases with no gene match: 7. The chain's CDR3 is CASSVTSGGLADTQYF. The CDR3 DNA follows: TGTGCCAGCAGTGTAACTAGCGGGGGTTTGGCAGATACGCAGTATTTT.

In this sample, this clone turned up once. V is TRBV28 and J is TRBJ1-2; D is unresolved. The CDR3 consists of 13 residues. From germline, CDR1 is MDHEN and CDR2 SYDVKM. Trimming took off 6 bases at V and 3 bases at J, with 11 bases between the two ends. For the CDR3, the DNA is TGTGCCAGCAGGCATTCCACGGACTATGGCTACACCTTC. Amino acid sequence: CASRHSTDYGYTF.

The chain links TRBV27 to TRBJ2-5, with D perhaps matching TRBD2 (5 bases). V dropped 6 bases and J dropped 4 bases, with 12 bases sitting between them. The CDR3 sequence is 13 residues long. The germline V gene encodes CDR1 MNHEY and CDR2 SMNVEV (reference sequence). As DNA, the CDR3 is TGTGCCAGCAGCGGAGGACGGTTAGAGACCCAGTACTTC. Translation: CASSGGRLETQYF.

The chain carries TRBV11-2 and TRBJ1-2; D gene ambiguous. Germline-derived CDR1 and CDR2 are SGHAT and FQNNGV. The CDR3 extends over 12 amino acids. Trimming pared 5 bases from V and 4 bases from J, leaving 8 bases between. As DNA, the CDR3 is TGTGCCAGCAGCGCAGGATCCTATGGCTACACCTTC. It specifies CASSAGSYGYTF.

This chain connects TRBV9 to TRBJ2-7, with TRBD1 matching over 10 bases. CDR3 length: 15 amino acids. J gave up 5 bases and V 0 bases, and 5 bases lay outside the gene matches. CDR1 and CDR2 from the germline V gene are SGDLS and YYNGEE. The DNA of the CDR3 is TGTGCCAGCAGCGTAGTGGACAGGGGGTTCCACGAGCAGTACTTC. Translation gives CASSVVDRGFHEQYF.

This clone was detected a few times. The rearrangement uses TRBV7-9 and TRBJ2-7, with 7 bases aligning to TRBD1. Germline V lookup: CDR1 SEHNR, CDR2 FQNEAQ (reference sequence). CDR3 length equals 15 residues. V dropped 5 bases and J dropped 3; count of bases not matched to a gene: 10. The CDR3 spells CASSGGQQGYYEQYF. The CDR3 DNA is TGTGCCAGCAGCGGGGGACAGCAAGGGTACTACGAGCAGTACTTC.

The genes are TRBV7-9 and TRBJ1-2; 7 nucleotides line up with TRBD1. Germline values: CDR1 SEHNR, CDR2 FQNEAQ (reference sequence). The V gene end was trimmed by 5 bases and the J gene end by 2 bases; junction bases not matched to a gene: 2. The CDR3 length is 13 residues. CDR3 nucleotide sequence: TGTGCCAGCAGCCCGACAGGGAACTATGGCTACACCTTC. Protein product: CASSPTGNYGYTF.

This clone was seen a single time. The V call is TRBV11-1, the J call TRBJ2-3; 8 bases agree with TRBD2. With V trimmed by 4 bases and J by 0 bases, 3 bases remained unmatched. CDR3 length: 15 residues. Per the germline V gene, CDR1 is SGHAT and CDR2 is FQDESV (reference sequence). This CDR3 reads CASSYTSGSTDTQYF. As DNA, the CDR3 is TGTGCCAGCAGCTATACTAGCGGAAGCACAGATACGCAGTATTTT.

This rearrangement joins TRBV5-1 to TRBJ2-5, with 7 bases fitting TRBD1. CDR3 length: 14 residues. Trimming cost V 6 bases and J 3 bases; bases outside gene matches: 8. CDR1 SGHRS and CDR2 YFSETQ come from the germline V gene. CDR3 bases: TGCGCCAGCACACCTAGGGGGCAGAAAGAGACCCAGTACTTC. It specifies CASTPRGQKETQYF.

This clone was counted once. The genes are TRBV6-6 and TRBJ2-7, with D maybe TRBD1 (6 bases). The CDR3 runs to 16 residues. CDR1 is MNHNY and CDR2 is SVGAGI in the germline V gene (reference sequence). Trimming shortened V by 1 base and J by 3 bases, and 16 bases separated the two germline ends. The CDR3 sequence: CASSYLDSFPRYEQYF. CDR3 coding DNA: TGTGCCAGCAGTTACTTGGACAGTTTCCCTCGCTACGAGCAGTACTTC.

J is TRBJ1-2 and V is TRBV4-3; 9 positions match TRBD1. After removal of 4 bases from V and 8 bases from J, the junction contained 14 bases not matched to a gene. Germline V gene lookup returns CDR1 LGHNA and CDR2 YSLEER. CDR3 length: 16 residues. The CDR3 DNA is TGCGCCAGCAGCCGCGTAACCGGGACAGGGAGCGGAGGCTACACCTTC. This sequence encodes CASSRVTGTGSGGYTF.